This T cell receptor beta chain was documented in a study of T cell repertoires in cytomegalovirus infection. Across the study: Evidence of both CMV infection and a matching HLA type came from public TCR beta signatures.

The CDR3 is made up of 13 amino acids. Germline CDR1 reads SGHRS; CDR2 reads YFSETQ. V shed 5 bases and J shed 4 bases, with 9 bases lying between them. At least ten counts were recorded for this clonotype. In TCRdb, the reads were re-called with MiXCR into one record per CDR3 protein. The sample carries around 240,000 distinct CDR3 sequences, 20% to 25% recorded once. The chain has TRBV5-1 and TRBJ2-2; D unclear. The origin of this receptor is a human donor in good health (CMV status not recorded). Some clones in this sample may be carry-over from other donors' samples. The sequenced sample was CD8+ T cells from PBMCs. The CDR3 DNA follows: TGCGCCAGCAGTATTAGCAGCACCGGGGAGCTGTTTTTT. It is translated as CASSISSTGELFF.